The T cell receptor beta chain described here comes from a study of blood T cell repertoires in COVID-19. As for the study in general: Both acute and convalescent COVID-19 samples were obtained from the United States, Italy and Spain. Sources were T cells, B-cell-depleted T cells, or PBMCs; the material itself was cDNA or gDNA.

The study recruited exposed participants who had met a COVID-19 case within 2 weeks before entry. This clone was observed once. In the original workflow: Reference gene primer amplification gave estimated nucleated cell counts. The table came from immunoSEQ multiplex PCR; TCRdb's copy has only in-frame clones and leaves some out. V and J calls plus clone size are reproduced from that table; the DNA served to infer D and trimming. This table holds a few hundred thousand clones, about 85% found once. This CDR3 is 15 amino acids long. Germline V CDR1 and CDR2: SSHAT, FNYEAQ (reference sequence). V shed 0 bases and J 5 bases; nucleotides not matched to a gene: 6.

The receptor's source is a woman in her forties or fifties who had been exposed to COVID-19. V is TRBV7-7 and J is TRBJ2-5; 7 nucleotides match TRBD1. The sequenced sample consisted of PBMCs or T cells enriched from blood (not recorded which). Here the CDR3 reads CASSLAVTGMETQYF. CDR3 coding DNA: TGTGCCAGCAGCTTAGCGGTGACAGGGATGGAGACCCAGTACTTC. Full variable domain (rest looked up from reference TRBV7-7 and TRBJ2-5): GAGVSQSPRYKVTKRGQDVTLRCDPISSHATLYWYQQALGQGPEFLTYFNYEAQPDKSGLPSDRFSAERPEGSISTLTIQRTEQRDSAMYRCASSLAVTGMETQYFGPGTRLLVL.